What follows are 25 T cell receptor beta chains derived from one specimen sequenced in a study of OX40 agonist ivuxolimab in advanced cancers. This table comes from immunoSEQ multiplex PCR, and its TCRdb copy is limited to in-frame clones, with some not included. Of 100,000 to 140,000 clones in the sample, roughly 90% were seen once. The sample here was CD4+ or CD8+ T cells sorted from blood, taken in a trial of the OX40 agonist ivuxolimab. Receptors were obtained from an adult with an advanced solid tumor such as melanoma, head and neck, liver or kidney cancer.

The chain links TRBV27 to TRBJ2-1; the D gene is possibly TRBD2 (6 bases). The V gene's germline CDR1 is MNHEY and CDR2 SMNVEV (reference sequence). The CDR3 has 12 amino acids. V dropped 0 bases and J dropped 12 bases, with 9 bases sitting between them. CDR3 nucleotides: TGTGCCAGCAGTTTATCGGGACTGGGGCAGTTCTTC. It translates to CASSLSGLGQFF.

The sample holds one count of this clone. CDR3 protein: CASSLGTLSSGNTIYF. In DNA form, the CDR3 reads TGTGCCAGCAGTTTAGGGACCTTAAGCTCTGGAAACACCATATATTTT. This chain uses TRBV6-6 with TRBJ1-3, with D perhaps TRBD1 (5 bases). The germline gives CDR1 MNHNY, CDR2 SVGAGI (reference sequence). This CDR3 comprises 16 residues. V was cut by 4 bases and J by 0 bases, with 13 bases left in between.

The chain combines TRBV6-1 with TRBJ1-2; 7 bases fit TRBD1. There are 16 residues in the CDR3. The V gene's germline CDR1 is MNHNS and CDR2 SASEGT. V shed 2 bases and J 8 bases; nucleotides not matched to a gene: 14. CDR3 in DNA: TGTGCCAGCAGTGAAAGCGGGACAGTAATGGATGGAGGCTACACCTTC. Its translation: CASSESGTVMDGGYTF.

The J gene is TRBJ2-1, the V gene TRBV10-3; TRBD1 matches at 9 bases. CDR1 is ENHRY and CDR2 is SYGVKD in the germline V gene. Trimming removed 5 bases from V and 6 bases from J; junction bases left unmatched: 5. The CDR3 length is 14 residues. The CDR3 bases are TGTGCCATCAGTCCGGGACAGGGCATCAATGAGCAGTTCTTC. Translated: CAISPGQGINEQFF.

V usage is TRBV18 and J usage is TRBJ1-5; unclear D gene. CDR3 length equals 15 residues. Per the germline V gene, CDR1 is KGHSH and CDR2 is LQKENI. The V gene lost 2 bases and the J gene lost 5 bases, with 13 bases spanning the gap. In DNA form, the CDR3 reads TGTGCCAGCTCACCATCTTCTTTGGGAGATCAGCCCCAGCATTTT. This gives the protein CASSPSSLGDQPQHF.

The CDR3 coding sequence is TGTGCCAGCAGCTTGGATTCGAACACTGAAGCTTTCTTT. Translation: CASSLDSNTEAFF. This chain joins TRBV5-4 and TRBJ1-1; D is unclear. Germline V gene data show CDR1 as SGHNT and CDR2 as YYREEE (reference sequence). The germline V and J ends were trimmed by 0 bases and 1 base, with 4 bases remaining between them. The CDR3 sequence is 13 residues long.

V and J are TRBV6-1 and TRBJ2-7; TRBD1 agrees at 8 bases. The CDR3 spans 14 residues. Germline V CDR1 and CDR2: MNHNS, SASEGT. V shed 10 bases and J 7 bases; nucleotides not matched to a gene: 15. CDR3 residues: CATFGDRRSREQYF. DNA of the CDR3: TGTGCCACCTTTGGGGACAGGAGGTCTCGAGAGCAGTACTTC.

The rearrangement uses TRBV7-2 and TRBJ2-1; tentatively, D is TRBD2 (5 bases). The V and J ends lost 5 bases and 9 bases respectively, with 8 bases between them. This CDR3 has 11 amino acids. Germline assignment: CDR1 SGHTA and CDR2 FQGNSA. In nucleotides, the CDR3 is TGTGCCAGCAGCCCAAGCGGTGAGCAGTTCTTC. Translated: CASSPSGEQFF.

This clone was seen just once. The V and J genes are TRBV4-1 and TRBJ1-1; D gene ambiguous. This CDR3 has 14 amino acids. The V gene lost 4 bases and the J gene lost 1 base, with 10 bases spanning the gap. In germline, CDR1 is MGHRA, CDR2 YSYEKL. Here the CDR3 DNA reads TGCGCCAGCAGCCCCAGCCCGTGGAACACTGAAGCTTTCTTT. This translates into CASSPSPWNTEAFF.

A single count supports this clone. The CDR3 nucleotides read TGTGCCAGCAGCCAAGTTGATGTCGGACTAGCGGGAGGGCCCCGAGAGACCCAGTACTTC. Encoded protein: CASSQVDVGLAGGPRETQYF. The chain uses TRBV14 and TRBJ2-5, with TRBD2 matching 15 bases. Germline lookup yields CDR1 SGHDN and CDR2 FVKESK. V was clipped by 1 base and J by 4 bases; unmatched bases: 13. The CDR3 has 20 amino acids.

The V call is TRBV5-1, the J call TRBJ2-5, with 7 bases that match TRBD2. The CDR3 is made up of 13 amino acids. V shed 4 bases, J shed 6 bases, and the junction held 6 bases outside the gene matches. CDR1 is SGHRS, CDR2 YFSETQ, per germline. The CDR3 DNA reads TGCGCCAGCAGCCAGCAACTAGCGCAGACCCAGTACTTC. Translation gives CASSQQLAQTQYF.

The V call is TRBV5-6, the J call TRBJ2-1; D gene unclear. V was cut by 0 bases and J by 2 bases, with 6 bases left in between. Germline V CDR1 and CDR2: SGHDT, YYEEEE. This CDR3 comprises 14 residues. For the CDR3, the DNA is TGTGCCAGCAGCTTGGTAGGGACCTACAATGAGCAGTTCTTC. This gives the protein CASSLVGTYNEQFF.

The J gene is TRBJ1-1, the V gene TRBV4-1; TRBD1 might be the D (6 bases). V lost 5 bases, J lost 0 bases, and 19 bases lay in between. Looked up from germline, CDR1 is MGHRA and CDR2 is YSYEKL. The CDR3 is made up of 17 amino acids. CDR3 loop: CASSGGQGNPMNTEAFF. The CDR3 DNA sequence: TGCGCCAGCAGCGGGGGCCAGGGCAACCCCATGAACACTGAAGCTTTCTTT.

The rearrangement links TRBV7-2 to TRBJ2-3; D gene uncertain. CDR1 SGHTA and CDR2 FQGNSA come from the germline V gene. Trimming removed 1 base from V and 3 bases from J, with 11 bases in between. There are 15 residues in the CDR3. Written as DNA, the CDR3 is TGTGCCAGCAGCTTAGATCATGGGCGGACAGATACGCAGTATTTT. This translates into CASSLDHGRTDTQYF.

The V gene is TRBV5-1, the J gene TRBJ2-7; unclear D gene. Per germline, CDR1 SGHRS and CDR2 YFSETQ. CDR3 length: 12 amino acids. V dropped 4 bases and J dropped 12 bases, with 17 bases sitting between them. The CDR3 sequence: CASSPPGLERYF. In DNA form, the CDR3 reads TGCGCCAGCAGCCCCCCCGGGCTAGAACGGTACTTC. Full variable domain (rest looked up from reference TRBV5-1 and TRBJ2-7): KAGVTQTPRYLIKTRGQQVTLSCSPISGHRSVSWYQQTPGQGLQFLFEYFSETQRNKGNFPGRFSGRQFSNSRSEMNVSTLELGDSALYLCASSPPGLERYFGPGTRLTVT.

Concerning this clone: This sample also contains other DNA sequences that code for the same CDR3. The chain employs TRBV18 and TRBJ2-7; D gene ambiguous. The CDR3 loop spans 12 amino acids. V dropped 6 bases and J dropped 0 bases, with 6 bases sitting between them. Germline V lookup: CDR1 KGHSH, CDR2 LQKENI. The CDR3 reads CASSPTSYEQYF. The CDR3 coding sequence is TGTGCCAGCTCCCCGACCTCCTACGAGCAGTACTTC.

V and J are TRBV7-9 and TRBJ1-4; D ambiguous. Trimming took 7 bases from V and 8 from J, leaving 20 bases between them. This CDR3 has 15 amino acids. Germline loops: CDR1 SEHNR, CDR2 FQNEAQ (reference sequence). Here the CDR3 reads CASNEVGNPGEKLFF. CDR3 DNA sequence: TGTGCCAGCAACGAGGTGGGCAATCCCGGGGAAAAACTGTTTTTT.

The chain links TRBV18 to TRBJ2-5, with D possibly matching TRBD1 (5 bases). CDR1 KGHSH and CDR2 LQKENI come from the germline V gene. This CDR3 spans 16 amino acids. V lost 2 bases and J 0 bases, leaving 13 bases between the germline ends. CDR3 amino acids: CASSPSPRQYQETQYF. CDR3 sequence (DNA): TGTGCCAGCTCACCATCACCTCGACAGTACCAAGAGACCCAGTACTTC.

This chain links TRBV6-6 with TRBJ2-7; 8 positions match TRBD1. This CDR3 is built from 15 residues. CDR1 and CDR2 (germline): MNHNY, SVGAGI (reference sequence). The junction had 9 bases not matched to a gene; V was cut back by 6 bases and J by 2 bases. CDR3 protein: CASSKGTGDTYEQYF. The CDR3 coding sequence is TGTGCCAGCAGCAAAGGGACAGGCGACACCTACGAGCAGTACTTC.

This clone was seen only once. The chain has TRBV27 and TRBJ2-2, with unresolved D. V was pared by 5 bases and J by 3 bases, with 19 bases between. The V gene's germline CDR1 is MNHEY and CDR2 SMNVEV (reference sequence). The CDR3 has 17 residues. The CDR3 coding sequence is TGTGCCAGCAGTGAAGGATCCATCGGTTCCTACACCGGGGAGCTGTTTTTT. Protein: CASSEGSIGSYTGELFF.

The V call is TRBV27, the J call TRBJ1-1; 8 nucleotides align to TRBD1. The J segment lost 0 bases and the V segment lost 5 bases, leaving 2 bases of the junction unmatched. CDR1 MNHEY and CDR2 SMNVEV come from the germline V gene (reference sequence). This CDR3 has 14 residues. The CDR3 protein is CASSPQGVNTEAFF. In DNA, the CDR3 is TGTGCCAGCAGTCCACAGGGGGTGAACACTGAAGCTTTCTTT.

The chain is built from TRBV5-6 and TRBJ2-5; TRBD2 aligns across 7 bases. Germline trimming cut 0 bases from V and 4 bases from J; bases unmatched to any gene: 12. Germline-derived CDR1 and CDR2 are SGHDT and YYEEEE. The CDR3 sequence is 17 residues long. Here the CDR3 DNA reads TGTGCCAGCAGCTTGGATCGGGGGGTACATAGGATAGAGACCCAGTACTTC. Translating gives CASSLDRGVHRIETQYF.

The chain combines TRBV11-2 with TRBJ2-7, with D possibly being TRBD2 (5 bases). This CDR3 contains 15 residues. Germline V gene sequence: CDR1 SGHAT, CDR2 FQNNGV. V was cut by 1 base and J by 2 bases, with 12 bases left in between. The chain's CDR3 is CASSLGTGFAYEQYF. In nucleotides, the CDR3 is TGTGCCAGCAGCTTAGGGACGGGGTTCGCCTACGAGCAGTACTTC. Drawing the rest from reference TRBV11-2 and TRBJ2-7, the complete variable domain is EAGVAQSPRYKIIEKRQSVAFWCNPISGHATLYWYQQILGQGPKLLIQFQNNGVVDDSQLPKDRFSAERLKGVDSTLKIQPAKLEDSAVYLCASSLGTGFAYEQYFGPGTRLTVT.

The gene calls are TRBV9 and TRBJ2-5; 7 bases are a match to TRBD2. TRBJ2-7 matches the DNA end more closely, so the J call is doubtful. CDR1 and CDR2 from the germline V gene are SGDLS and YYNGEE. The CDR3 sequence is 15 residues long. DNA for the CDR3: TGTGCCAGCAGCCCCCTCGGAGGGAGGGCCCACGAGCAGTACTTC. This gives the protein CASSPLGGRAHEQYF.

The chain employs TRBV4-1 and TRBJ1-2; 7 nucleotides line up with TRBD1. With V trimmed by 4 bases and J by 0 bases, 5 bases remained unmatched. Germline V lookup: CDR1 MGHRA, CDR2 YSYEKL. The CDR3 length is 15 residues. The CDR3 region is CASSRGTETNYGYTF. The DNA of the CDR3 is TGCGCCAGCAGCCGAGGGACAGAGACTAACTATGGCTACACCTTC.